The T cell receptor (beta chain) under discussion was sequenced for a study of OX40 agonist ivuxolimab in advanced cancers. Across the study: Patients were treated with ivuxolimab, an agonistic anti-OX40 (CD134) antibody. Cohort: around 79% men, mean age around 61, aged roughly 23 to 79. Partial responses were seen in three patients, one with hepatocellular carcinoma and two with cutaneous melanoma.

TCRdb keeps only in-frame clones here, not all; method: immunoSEQ multiplex PCR. The repertoire holds 97,000 or so clones, with 90% as singletons. This clone was counted once. This TCR was sampled from an adult with an advanced solid tumor such as melanoma, head and neck, liver or kidney cancer. This sample comprised CD4+ or CD8+ T cells sorted from blood, obtained in a trial of the OX40 agonist ivuxolimab.

The CDR3 loop reads CASSLGLSGHAAQETQYF. The CDR3 nucleotides are TGTGCCAGCAGCTTAGGGCTCTCGGGTCACGCGGCCCAAGAGACCCAGTACTTC. The rearrangement links TRBV7-3 to TRBJ2-5; no clear D gene. V lost 2 bases, J lost 1 base, and 20 bases lay in between. Looked up from germline, CDR1 is SGHTA and CDR2 is FQGTGA. The CDR3 has 18 amino acids.